This T cell receptor (beta chain) was recorded in a study of T cell responses to AZD1222 COVID-19 vaccine. Whole-study findings and limits: Nearly half of the spike-specific TCRs reportedly recognize variant regions that carry no mutations. White British people made up most donors, females outnumbered males, and clonal diversity was possibly underestimated. Spike-specific TCR breadth and depth went up after people got two AZD1222 doses.

Comments on this clone: Its antigen is still unknown.

The repertoire was sequenced with immunoSEQ multiplex PCR; TCRdb's copy has only in-frame clones and lacks some. The sample has 70,000 to 80,000 clones; around 80% are singletons. Trimming left V 6 bases short and J 6 bases short, with 11 bases between. The germline V gene has CDR1 MNHEY and CDR2 SVGAGI. The CDR3 runs to 12 residues. Pooling covered second doses at about 4 or about 12 weeks. The TCR was taken from an adult who received the AZD1222 COVID-19 vaccine. The genes are TRBV6-5 and TRBJ1-1; a weak D match, TRBD1 (6 bases). Specimen: peripheral blood, collected 28 days after the second AZD1222 dose. The chain's CDR3 is CASSGGLPEAFF. The CDR3 bases are TGTGCCAGCAGCGGGGGGCTCCCTGAAGCTTTCTTT.